Sequencing of this TCR beta chain was carried out in a study of T-cell memory formation after mild COVID-19. Overall study findings and caveats: Clones shrinking from day 15 to 85 showed even CD4/CD8 mixes; later expanders tilted CD4+. That cross-reactive memory joined was suggested by some responding clones appearing in pre-infection memory. CD4+ contracting clones were mainly CM and EM; CD8+ ones, EMRA.

Worth noting for this clonotype: The antigen remains unidentified.

The CDR3 is 14 residues long. Trimming removed 3 bases from V and 7 bases from J, with 13 bases in between. TCRdb re-called the 5' RACE reads with MiXCR, one entry per CDR3 protein. The sample shows more than 300,000 distinct CDR3 sequences, roughly 20% of them seen only once. The receptor comes from a man between 18 and 35 years old who had mild COVID-19 (a few samples of this study predate the infection). Cell type and time point are not known. The rearrangement uses TRBV12-3 or TRBV12-4 and TRBJ1-5; D remains ambiguous. What was sequenced was PBMCs or a T cell subset sorted from them (not recorded which). CDR3 bases: TGTGCCAGCAGTTTCCTCGGACCGGGCCAGCCCCAGCATTTT. Translation: CASSFLGPGQPQHF.